Below, one TCR beta chain is given with its context. The antigen is not known. This table comes from immunoSEQ multiplex PCR, and its TCRdb copy is limited to in-frame clones, with some not included. Among approximately 7,300 clones, 74% were seen once, and the ten largest hold around 7.9%. This record comes from a study of immune evolution from preneoplasia to lung adenocarcinoma. Germline V lookup: CDR1 MNHNS, CDR2 SASEGT. V lost 0 bases to trimming and J lost 6 bases; unmatched junction nucleotides: 5. This CDR3 is 15 amino acids long. Study-wide results and caveats: Normal lung had highest clonality; later lesions appeared denser, more diverse.

The rearrangement links TRBV6-1 to TRBJ1-2; 9 positions match TRBD1. The sequence was obtained from a donor of 70 years or more with lung adenocarcinoma. Some clones in this sample may be carry-over from other donors' samples. The sample comprised FFPE atypical adenomatous hyperplasia tissue from the lung. Subset meaning: atypical adenomatous hyperplasia (AAH), lung preneoplasia. The CDR3 DNA reads as TGTGCCAGCAGTGAAGCGACAGGGGGAAGAGATGGCTACACCTTC. It specifies CASSEATGGRDGYTF.